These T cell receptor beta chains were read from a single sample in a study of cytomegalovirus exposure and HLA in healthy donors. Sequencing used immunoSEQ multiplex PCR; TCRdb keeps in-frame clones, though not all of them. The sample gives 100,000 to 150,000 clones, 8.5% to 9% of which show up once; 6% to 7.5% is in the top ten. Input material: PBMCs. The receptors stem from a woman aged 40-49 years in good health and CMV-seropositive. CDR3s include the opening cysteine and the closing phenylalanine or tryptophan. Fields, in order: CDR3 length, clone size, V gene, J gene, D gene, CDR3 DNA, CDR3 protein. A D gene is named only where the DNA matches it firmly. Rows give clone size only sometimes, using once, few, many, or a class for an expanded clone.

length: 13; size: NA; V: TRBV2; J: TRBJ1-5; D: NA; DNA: TGTGCCAGCGAACTGAATAGCAATCAGCCCCAGCATTTT; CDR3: CASELNSNQPQHF
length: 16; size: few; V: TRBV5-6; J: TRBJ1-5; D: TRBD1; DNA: TGTGCCAGCAGCGGAGGGACAGGCCGGTTCAATCAGCCCCAGCATTTT; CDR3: CASSGGTGRFNQPQHF
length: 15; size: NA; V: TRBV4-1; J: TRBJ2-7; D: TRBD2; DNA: TGCGCCGGCAGTCGACTAGCGGGGGGCCTCTACGAGCAGTACTTC; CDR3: CAGSRLAGGLYEQYF
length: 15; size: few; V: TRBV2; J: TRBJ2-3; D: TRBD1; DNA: TGTGCCAGCAGCTTGGGACAGGCCCCGACAGATACGCAGTATTTT; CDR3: CASSLGQAPTDTQYF
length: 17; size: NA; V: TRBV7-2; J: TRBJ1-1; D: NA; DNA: TGTGCCAGCAGCTTCGGGGGGGGCCGGGCAATGAACACTGAAGCTTTCTTT; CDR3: CASSFGGGRAMNTEAFF
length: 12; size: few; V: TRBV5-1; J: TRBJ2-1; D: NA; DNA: TGCGCCAGCAGCTACGGTTACAATGAGCAGTTCTTC; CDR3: CASSYGYNEQFF
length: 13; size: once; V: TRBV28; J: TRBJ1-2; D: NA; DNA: TGTGCCAGCACCCTATACAGAAACTATGGCTACACCTTC; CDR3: CASTLYRNYGYTF
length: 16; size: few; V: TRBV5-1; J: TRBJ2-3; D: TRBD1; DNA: TGCGCCAGCAGCTTGGCAAGGACAGGGGGCGCAGATACGCAGTATTTT; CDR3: CASSLARTGGADTQYF
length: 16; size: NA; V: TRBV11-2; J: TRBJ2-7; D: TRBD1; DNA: TGTGCCAGCAGCTTAGGCTCCGGGACAGGGGACGCCGAGCAGTACTTC; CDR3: CASSLGSGTGDAEQYF
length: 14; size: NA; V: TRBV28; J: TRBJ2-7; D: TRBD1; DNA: TGTGCCAGCAGTACTCCGGGACAGTTTTACGAGCAGTACTTC; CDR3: CASSTPGQFYEQYF
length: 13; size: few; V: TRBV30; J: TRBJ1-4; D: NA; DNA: TGTGCCTGGAGTGTAGGACTACGTGAAAAACTGTTTTTT; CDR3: CAWSVGLREKLFF
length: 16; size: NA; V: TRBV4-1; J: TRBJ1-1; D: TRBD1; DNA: TGCGCCAGCAGCCAAGATAAGAGACAGGGGGCCAATGAAGCTTTCTTT; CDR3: CASSQDKRQGANEAFF
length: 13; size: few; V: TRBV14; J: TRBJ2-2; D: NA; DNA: TGTGCCAGCAGCCTTAGGGGCTCGGGGGAGCTGTTTTTT; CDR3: CASSLRGSGELFF
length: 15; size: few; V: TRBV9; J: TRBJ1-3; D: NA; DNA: TGTGCCAGCAGCGTAGGCGGATCCTCTGGAAACACCATATATTTT; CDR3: CASSVGGSSGNTIYF
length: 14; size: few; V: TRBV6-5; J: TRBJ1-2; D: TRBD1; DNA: TGTGCCAGCAGTCGACAGGGGCAGAAGTATGGCTACACCTTC; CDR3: CASSRQGQKYGYTF
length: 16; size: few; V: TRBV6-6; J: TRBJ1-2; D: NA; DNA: TGTGCCAGCAAGGGTAATTCGGGGGTCGACAACTATGGCTACACCTTC; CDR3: CASKGNSGVDNYGYTF
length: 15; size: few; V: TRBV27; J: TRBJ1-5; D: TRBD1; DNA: TGTGCCAGCAGTTATGGCAGGGGGCCGCAGCAGCCCCAGCATTTT; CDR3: CASSYGRGPQQPQHF
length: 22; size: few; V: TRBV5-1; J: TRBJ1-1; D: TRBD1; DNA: TGCGCCAGCAGCTTTAGGGTTAGGGACAGGGGGAGAGAGTCCCCTCGGAACACTGAAGCTTTCTTT; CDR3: CASSFRVRDRGRESPRNTEAFF